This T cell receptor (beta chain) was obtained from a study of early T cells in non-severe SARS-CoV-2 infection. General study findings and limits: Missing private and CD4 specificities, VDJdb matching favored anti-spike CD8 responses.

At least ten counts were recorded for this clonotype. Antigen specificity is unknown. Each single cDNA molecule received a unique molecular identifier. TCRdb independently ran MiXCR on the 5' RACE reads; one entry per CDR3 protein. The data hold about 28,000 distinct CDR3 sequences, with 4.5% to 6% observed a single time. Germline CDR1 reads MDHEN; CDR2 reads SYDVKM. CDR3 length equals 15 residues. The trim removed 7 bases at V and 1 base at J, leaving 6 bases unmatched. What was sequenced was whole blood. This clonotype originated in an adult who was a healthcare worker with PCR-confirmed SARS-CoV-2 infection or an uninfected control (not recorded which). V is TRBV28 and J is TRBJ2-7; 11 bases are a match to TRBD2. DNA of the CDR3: TGTGCCAGCACCTGGACTAGCGGGCCGTCCTACGAGCAGTACTTC. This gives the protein CASTWTSGPSYEQYF.